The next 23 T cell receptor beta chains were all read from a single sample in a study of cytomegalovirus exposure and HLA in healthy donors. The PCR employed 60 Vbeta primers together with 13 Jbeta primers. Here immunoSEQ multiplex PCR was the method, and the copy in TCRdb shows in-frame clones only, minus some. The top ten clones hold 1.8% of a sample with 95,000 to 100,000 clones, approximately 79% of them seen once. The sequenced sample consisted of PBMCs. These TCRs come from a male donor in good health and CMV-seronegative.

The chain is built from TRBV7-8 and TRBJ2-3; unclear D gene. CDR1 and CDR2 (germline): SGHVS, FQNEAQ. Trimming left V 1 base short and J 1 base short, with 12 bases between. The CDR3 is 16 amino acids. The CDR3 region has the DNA TGTGCCAGCAGCTTAGTCCCGACATCTCGCACAGATACGCAGTATTTT. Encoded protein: CASSLVPTSRTDTQYF. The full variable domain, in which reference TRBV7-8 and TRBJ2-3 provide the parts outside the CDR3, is GAGVSQSPRYKVAKRGQDVALRCDPISGHVSLFWYQQALGQGPEFLTYFQNEAQLDKSGLPSDRFFAERPEGSVSTLKIQRTQQEDSAVYLCASSLVPTSRTDTQYFGPGTRLTVL.

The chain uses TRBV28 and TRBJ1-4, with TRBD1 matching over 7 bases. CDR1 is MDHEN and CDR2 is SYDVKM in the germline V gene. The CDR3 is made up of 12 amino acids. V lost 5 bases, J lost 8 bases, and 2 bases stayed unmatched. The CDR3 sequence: CASSGQVEKLFF. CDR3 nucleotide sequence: TGTGCCAGCAGTGGACAGGTCGAAAAACTGTTTTTT.

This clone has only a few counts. The CDR3 DNA follows: TGTGCCAGCAGCTTTATGACTGTGGGCTACACCTTC. Translated: CASSFMTVGYTF. The gene calls are TRBV7-2 and TRBJ1-2, with no clear D. The CDR3 contains 12 residues. Germline V CDR1 and CDR2: SGHTA, FQGNSA. V lost 3 bases and J lost 8, with 10 bases in between.

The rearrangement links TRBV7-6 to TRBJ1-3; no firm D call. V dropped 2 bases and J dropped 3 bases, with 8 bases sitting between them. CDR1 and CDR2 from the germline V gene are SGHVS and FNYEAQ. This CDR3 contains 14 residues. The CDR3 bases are TGTGCCAGCAGCTTAACAAGCGTTGGAAACACCATATATTTT. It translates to CASSLTSVGNTIYF.

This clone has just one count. The CDR3 here is CASSGWTGENTEAFF. The CDR3 bases are TGTGCCAGCAGTGGGTGGACGGGGGAGAACACTGAAGCTTTCTTT. This sequence joins TRBV6-1 and TRBJ1-1; D might be TRBD1 (5 bases). V lost 4 bases and J lost 1, with 13 bases in between. The CDR3 is 15 amino acids. Germline V gene lookup returns CDR1 MNHNS and CDR2 SASEGT.

CDR3 bases: TGCAGCGTTGTTCAGGGGCGGTGGACTGAAGCTTTCTTT. Amino acid sequence: CSVVQGRWTEAFF. The chain joins TRBV29-1 to TRBJ1-1; a weak D match, TRBD1 (6 bases). Looked up from germline, CDR1 is SQVTM and CDR2 is ANQGSEA. V was cut by 4 bases and J by 5 bases, with 14 bases left in between. The CDR3 length is 13 residues.

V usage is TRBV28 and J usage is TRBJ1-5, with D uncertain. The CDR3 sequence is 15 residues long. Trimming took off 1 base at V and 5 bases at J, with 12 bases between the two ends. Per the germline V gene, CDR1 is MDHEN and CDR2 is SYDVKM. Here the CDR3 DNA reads TGTGCCAGCAGTTTATCCGGTTCTGGGCATCAGCCCCAGCATTTT. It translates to CASSLSGSGHQPQHF.

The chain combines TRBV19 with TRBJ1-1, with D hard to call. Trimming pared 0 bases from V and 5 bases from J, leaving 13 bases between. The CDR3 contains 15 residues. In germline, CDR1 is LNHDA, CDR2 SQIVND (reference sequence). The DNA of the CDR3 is TGTGCCAGTAGTATAGATCTGGCCAGAAGTACTGAAGCTTTCTTT. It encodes CASSIDLARSTEAFF.

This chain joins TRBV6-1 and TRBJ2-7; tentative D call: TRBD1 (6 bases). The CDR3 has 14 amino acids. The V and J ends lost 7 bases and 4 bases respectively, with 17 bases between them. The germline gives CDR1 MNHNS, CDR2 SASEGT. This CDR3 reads CASMSTGQLYEQYF. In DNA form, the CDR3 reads TGTGCCAGCATGAGTACCGGACAGCTATACGAGCAGTACTTC.

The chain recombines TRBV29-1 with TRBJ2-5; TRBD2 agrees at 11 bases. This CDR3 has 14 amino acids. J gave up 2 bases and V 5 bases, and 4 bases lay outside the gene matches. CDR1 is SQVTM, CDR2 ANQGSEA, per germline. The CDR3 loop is CSVPTSGVQETQYF. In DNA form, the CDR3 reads TGCAGCGTTCCGACTAGCGGGGTTCAAGAGACCCAGTACTTC.

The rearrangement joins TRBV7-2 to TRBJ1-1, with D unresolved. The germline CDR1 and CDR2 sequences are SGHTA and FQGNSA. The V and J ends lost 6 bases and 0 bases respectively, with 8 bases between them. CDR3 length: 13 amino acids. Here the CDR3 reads CASRQNLNTEAFF. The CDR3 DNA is TGTGCCAGCAGACAAAACCTGAACACTGAAGCTTTCTTT.

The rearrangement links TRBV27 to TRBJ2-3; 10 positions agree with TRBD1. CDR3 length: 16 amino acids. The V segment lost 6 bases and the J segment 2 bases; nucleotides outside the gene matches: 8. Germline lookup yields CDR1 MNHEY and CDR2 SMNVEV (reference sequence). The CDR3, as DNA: TGTGCCAGCAGCCGAGTAGGGACAGGGGACACAGATACGCAGTATTTT. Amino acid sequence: CASSRVGTGDTDTQYF.

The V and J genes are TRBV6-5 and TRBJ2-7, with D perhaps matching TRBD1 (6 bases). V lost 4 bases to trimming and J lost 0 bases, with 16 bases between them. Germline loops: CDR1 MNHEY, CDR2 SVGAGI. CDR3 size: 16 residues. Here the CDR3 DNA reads TGTGCCAGCAGTTTCTCTGTGACAGGAAGCTCCTACGAGCAGTACTTC. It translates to CASSFSVTGSSYEQYF.

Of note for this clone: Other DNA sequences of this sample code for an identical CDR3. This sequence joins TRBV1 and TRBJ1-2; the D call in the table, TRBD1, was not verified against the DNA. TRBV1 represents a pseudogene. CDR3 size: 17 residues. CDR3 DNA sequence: TGCACCAGCAGCCAAGTGACAGGGGGCCCGGTTGGGAGGGGTTACACCTTC. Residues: CTSSQVTGGPVGRGYTF.

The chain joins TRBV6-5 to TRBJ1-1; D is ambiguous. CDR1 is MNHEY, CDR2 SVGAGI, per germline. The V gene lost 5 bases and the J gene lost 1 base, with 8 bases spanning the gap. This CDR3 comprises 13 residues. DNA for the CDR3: TGTGCCAGCAGTCCCCACACGAACACTGAAGCTTTCTTT. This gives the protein CASSPHTNTEAFF.

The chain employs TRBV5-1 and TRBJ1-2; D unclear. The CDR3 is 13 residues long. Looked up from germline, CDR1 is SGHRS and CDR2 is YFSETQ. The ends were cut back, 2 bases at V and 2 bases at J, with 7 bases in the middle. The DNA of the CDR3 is TGCGCCAGCAGCTTTGTACAGAACTATGGCTACACCTTC. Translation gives CASSFVQNYGYTF.

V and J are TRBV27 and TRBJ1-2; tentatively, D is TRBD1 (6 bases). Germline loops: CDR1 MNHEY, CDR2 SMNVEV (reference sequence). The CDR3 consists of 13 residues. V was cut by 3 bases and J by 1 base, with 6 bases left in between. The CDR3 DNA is TGTGCCAGCAGTTTGGGACATAACTATGGCTACACCTTC. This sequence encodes CASSLGHNYGYTF.

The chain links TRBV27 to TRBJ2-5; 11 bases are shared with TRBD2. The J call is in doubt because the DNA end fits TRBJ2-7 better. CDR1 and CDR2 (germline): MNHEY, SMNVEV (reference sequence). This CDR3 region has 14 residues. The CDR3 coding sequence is TGTGCCAGCAGACTAGCGGGAGTACCCTACGAGCAGTACTTC. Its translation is CASRLAGVPYEQYF.

Here the CDR3 reads CASSQKPGQGGRTQYF. The CDR3 nucleotides are TGTGCCAGCAGCCAGAAACCGGGACAGGGGGGTCGGACCCAGTACTTC. The chain joins TRBV4-2 to TRBJ2-5, with TRBD1 matching 11 bases. This CDR3 has 16 residues. V was pared by 3 bases and J by 7 bases, with 10 bases of the junction left unmatched. CDR1 is LGHNA, CDR2 YNFKEQ, per germline.

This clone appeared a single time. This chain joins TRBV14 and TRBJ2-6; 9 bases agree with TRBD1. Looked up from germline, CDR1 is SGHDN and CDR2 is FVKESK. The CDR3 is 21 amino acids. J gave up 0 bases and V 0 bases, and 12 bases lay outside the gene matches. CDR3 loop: CASSQDYAGTGNRSGANVLTF. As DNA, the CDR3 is TGTGCCAGCAGCCAAGATTACGCCGGGACAGGGAACCGCTCTGGGGCCAACGTCCTGACTTTC.

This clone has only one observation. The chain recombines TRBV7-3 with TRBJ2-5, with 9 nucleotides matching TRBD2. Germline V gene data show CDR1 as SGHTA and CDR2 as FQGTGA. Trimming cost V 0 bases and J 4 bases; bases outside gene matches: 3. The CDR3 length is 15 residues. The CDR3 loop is CASSLTAGGPETQYF. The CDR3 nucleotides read TGTGCCAGCAGCTTAACGGCGGGAGGGCCAGAGACCCAGTACTTC. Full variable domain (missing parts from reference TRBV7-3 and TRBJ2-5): GAGVSQTPSNKVTEKGKYVELRCDPISGHTALYWYRQSLGQGPEFLIYFQGTGAADDSGLPNDRFFAVRPEGSVSTLKIQRTERGDSAVYLCASSLTAGGPETQYFGPGTRLLVL.

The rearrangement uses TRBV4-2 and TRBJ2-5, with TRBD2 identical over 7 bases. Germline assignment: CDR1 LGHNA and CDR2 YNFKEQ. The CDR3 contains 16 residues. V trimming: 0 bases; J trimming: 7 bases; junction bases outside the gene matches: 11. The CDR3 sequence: CASSQDLREWGGTQYF. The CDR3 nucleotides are TGTGCCAGCAGCCAAGATTTGCGGGAGTGGGGGGGGACCCAGTACTTC.

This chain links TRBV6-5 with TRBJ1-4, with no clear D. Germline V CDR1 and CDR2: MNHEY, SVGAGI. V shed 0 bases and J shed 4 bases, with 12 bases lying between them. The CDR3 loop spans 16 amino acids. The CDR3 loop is CASSYSLTSFNEKLFF. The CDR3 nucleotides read TGTGCCAGCAGTTACTCCCTGACATCTTTTAATGAAAAACTGTTTTTT.